This entry describes one TCR beta chain. As yet, its antigen is unknown. The data originate from a study of T cells after yellow fever vaccination. Germline CDR1 SNHLY, CDR2 FYNNEI. The CDR3 has 15 residues. Trimming at V came to 5 bases and at J to 2 bases, leaving 3 bases not matched to a gene. Notes on the study in general: Detected again after the booster were most primary-vaccination clones, at almost 97% CD4 and about 89% CD8.

By 5'RACE template switching, TCR cDNA was produced, with a universal primer site and UMIs added in the process. Each CDR3 protein is one row after TCRdb ran MiXCR on the 5' RACE reads. The sample contains 400,000 to 650,000 distinct CDR3 sequences, roughly a fifth of which appear only once. This TCR was sampled from a man younger than 35 who received the YFV17D yellow fever vaccine. Sample: PBMCs, taken less than 25 days after the first yellow fever vaccination. The J gene is TRBJ2-1, the V gene TRBV2, with 10 nucleotides matching TRBD2. The CDR3 sequence: CASSKRGGPYNEQFF. In DNA form, the CDR3 reads TGTGCCAGCAGTAAGCGGGGGGGCCCCTACAATGAGCAGTTCTTC.